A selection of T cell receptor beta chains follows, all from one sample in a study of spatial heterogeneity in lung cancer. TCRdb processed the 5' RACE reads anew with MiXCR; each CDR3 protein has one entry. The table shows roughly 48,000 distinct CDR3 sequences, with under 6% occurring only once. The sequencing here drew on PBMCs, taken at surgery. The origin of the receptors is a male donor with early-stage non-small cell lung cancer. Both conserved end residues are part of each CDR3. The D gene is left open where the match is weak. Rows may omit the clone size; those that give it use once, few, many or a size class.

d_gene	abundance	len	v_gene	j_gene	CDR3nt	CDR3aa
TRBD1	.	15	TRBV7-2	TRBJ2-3	TGTGCCAGCAGCTTACAGGGGGCGATGGGAGATACGCAGTATTTT	CASSLQGAMGDTQYF
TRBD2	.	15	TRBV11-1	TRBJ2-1	TGTGCCAGCAGCCCGACCGGGACTAGCGCCAATGAGCAGTTCTTC	CASSPTGTSANEQFF
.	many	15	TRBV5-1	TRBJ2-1	TGCGCCAGCAGCTTGGCACAGGGATCATACAATGAGCAGTTCTTC	CASSLAQGSYNEQFF
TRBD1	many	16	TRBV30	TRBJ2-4	TGTGCCTGGAGTCCCCAGGGGGTCGCGGTCAAAAACATTCAGTACTTC	CAWSPQGVAVKNIQYF
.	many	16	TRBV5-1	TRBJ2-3	TGCGCCAGCAGCTTGAATGTGGTGTCGTACACAGATACGCAGTATTTT	CASSLNVVSYTDTQYF
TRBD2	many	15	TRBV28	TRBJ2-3	TGTGCCAGCAGTCTTCAGCGGGATTACACAGATACGCAGTATTTT	CASSLQRDYTDTQYF
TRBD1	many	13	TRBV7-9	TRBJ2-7	TGTGCCAGCAGCTTCCAGGGGGAGTACGAGCAGTACTTC	CASSFQGEYEQYF
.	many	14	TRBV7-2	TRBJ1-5	TGTGCCAGCAGCTTAGCGTTAACGAATCAGCCCCAGCATTTT	CASSLALTNQPQHF
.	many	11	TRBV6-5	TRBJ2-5	TGTGCCAGCAGTTACGGGATGTCCCAGTACTTC	CASSYGMSQYF
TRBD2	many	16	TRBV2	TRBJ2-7	TGTGCCAGCAATCTTCCCGGACTAGCGGGACTTGACGAGCAGTACTTC	CASNLPGLAGLDEQYF
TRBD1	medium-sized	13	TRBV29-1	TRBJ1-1	TGCAGCGCACGCGGGGACAGGGGCCAGAAAGCTTTCTTT	CSARGDRGQKAFF
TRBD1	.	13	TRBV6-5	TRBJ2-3	TGTGCCAGCAGTTACTCCAGGGGGCAGAAGCAGTATTTT	CASSYSRGQKQYF
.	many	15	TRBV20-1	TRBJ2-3	TGCAGTGCTAGGAACCTAGGAGGGGTTTCGGATACGCAGTATTTT	CSARNLGGVSDTQYF
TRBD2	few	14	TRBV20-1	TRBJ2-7	TGCAGTGCTGGAATGACTAGCGGGATTTACGAGCAGTACTTC	CSAGMTSGIYEQYF
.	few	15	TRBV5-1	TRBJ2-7	TGCGCCAGCACCCTCCTGACCAGGGGAACCTACGAGCAGTACTTC	CASTLLTRGTYEQYF
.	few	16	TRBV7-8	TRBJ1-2	TGTGCCAGCAGCTTATATATAACCTCCGCTAACTATGGCTACACCTTC	CASSLYITSANYGYTF
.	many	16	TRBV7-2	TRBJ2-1	TGTGCCAGCAGCTTAGAAATCGCCGCAGGTTACAATGAGCAGTTCTTC	CASSLEIAAGYNEQFF
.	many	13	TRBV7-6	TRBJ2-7	TGTGCCAGCAGCTTATCAGGGGCTAAAGAGCAGTACTTC	CASSLSGAKEQYF
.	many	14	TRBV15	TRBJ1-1	TGTGCCACCAGCACGAGCCCGGGACACCCAGAAGCTTTCTTT	CATSTSPGHPEAFF
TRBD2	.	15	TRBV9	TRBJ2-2	TGTGCCAGCGGCGTAGATCGGGGGGAGGCCGGGGAGCTGTTTTTT	CASGVDRGEAGELFF
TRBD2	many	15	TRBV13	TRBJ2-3	TGTGCCAGCAGCCGACTAGCGGGAAACACAGATACGCAGTATTTT	CASSRLAGNTDTQYF
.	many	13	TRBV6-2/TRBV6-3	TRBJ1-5	TGTGCCAGCGGGGTCCTAAGGGATCAGCCCCAGCATTTT	CASGVLRDQPQHF
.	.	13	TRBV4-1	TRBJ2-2	TGCGCCAGCAGCCTCCAGGGGTCCGGGGAGCTGTTTTTT	CASSLQGSGELFF
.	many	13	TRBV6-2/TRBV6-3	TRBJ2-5	TGTGCCAGCAGGGAAACTTACCAAGAGACCCAGTACTTC	CASRETYQETQYF
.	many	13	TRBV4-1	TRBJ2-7	TGCGCCAGCAGCCAAGGCCAGGGCTGGGAGCAGTACTTC	CASSQGQGWEQYF
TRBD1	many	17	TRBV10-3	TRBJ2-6	TGTGCCATCAGTGAGCCGGGGACAGGGGAAGGGGCCAACGTCCTGACTTTC	CAISEPGTGEGANVLTF
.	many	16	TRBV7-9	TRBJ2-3	TGTGCCAGCAGCTTAATCGGAGGGCCCTCGACAGATACGCAGTATTTT	CASSLIGGPSTDTQYF
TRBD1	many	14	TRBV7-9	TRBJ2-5	TGTGCCAGCAGCTTGGGGCAGGGGGAAGAGACCCAGTACTTC	CASSLGQGEETQYF
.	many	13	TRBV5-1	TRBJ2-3	TGCGCCAGCAGCTCTCCCTCCACAGATACGCAGTATTTT	CASSSPSTDTQYF
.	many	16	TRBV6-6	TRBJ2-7	TGTGCCAGCAGACCTGGGAGTGGGCAGGGCGCGTACGAGCAGTACTTC	CASRPGSGQGAYEQYF
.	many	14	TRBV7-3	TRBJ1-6	TGTGCCAGCAGCCTCAGACAGGATAATTCACCCCTCCACTTT	CASSLRQDNSPLHF
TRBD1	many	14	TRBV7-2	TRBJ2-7	TGTGCCAGCAGCCTTGACAGGGCAAGCTACGAGCAGTACTTC	CASSLDRASYEQYF
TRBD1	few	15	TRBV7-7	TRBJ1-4	TGTGCCAGCAGCTCCTCCGGGACAGAAAATGAAAAACTGTTTTTT	CASSSSGTENEKLFF
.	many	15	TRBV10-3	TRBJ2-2	TGTGCCATCAGTTCCGGGACTGCGAACACCGGGGAGCTGTTTTTT	CAISSGTANTGELFF
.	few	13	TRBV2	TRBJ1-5	TGTGCCAGCACCGAGGGCGGTTTTGGGCCCCAGCATTTT	CASTEGGFGPQHF
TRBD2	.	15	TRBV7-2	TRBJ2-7	TGTGCCAGCAGCTTAGCGGGAGGGGCGAACTACGAGCAGTACTTC	CASSLAGGANYEQYF
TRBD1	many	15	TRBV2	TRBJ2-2	TGTGCCAGCAGTGTTCCGCAGGGGGCAGACGGGGAGCTGTTTTTT	CASSVPQGADGELFF
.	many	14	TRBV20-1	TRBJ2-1	TGCAGTGCTGCTCGAGGTCTCCAGGGTAATGAGCAGTTCTTC	CSAARGLQGNEQFF
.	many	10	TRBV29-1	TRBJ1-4	TGCAGCGTTGGAGCTGAAAAACTGTTTTTT	CSVGAEKLFF
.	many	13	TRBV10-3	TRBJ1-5	TGTGCCATCAGTGATTCCGTTCATCAGCCCCAGCATTTT	CAISDSVHQPQHF
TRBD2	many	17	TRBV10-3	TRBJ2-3	TGTGCCATCAGTAAGGGACTAGCGGGAGCCCTCACAGATACGCAGTATTTT	CAISKGLAGALTDTQYF
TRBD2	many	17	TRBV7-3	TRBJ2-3	TGTGCCAGCAGCCCCGACGGGCTAGCGGGGCTCACAGATACGCAGTATTTT	CASSPDGLAGLTDTQYF
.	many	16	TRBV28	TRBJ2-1	TGTGCCAGCCCCCCTTCCCGGGCCCAGCTTGGCAATGAGCAGTTCTTC	CASPPSRAQLGNEQFF
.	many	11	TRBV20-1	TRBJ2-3	TGCAGTGCTGATCCCGGGTGGGCGCAGTATTTT	CSADPGWAQYF
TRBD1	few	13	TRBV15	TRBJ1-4	TGTGCCACCAGGAGGGGGCTAAATGAAAAACTGTTTTTT	CATRRGLNEKLFF
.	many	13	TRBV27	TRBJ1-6	TGTGCCAGCAGTTTAAACCCAGGATCACCCCTCCACTTT	CASSLNPGSPLHF
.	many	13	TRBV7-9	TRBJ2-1	TGTGCCAGCAGCGGGAGGGGGGTCAATGAGCAGTTCTTC	CASSGRGVNEQFF
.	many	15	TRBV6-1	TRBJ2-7	TGTGCCAGCAGTGCTTCTGGCAGGTCCTCCTACGAGCAGTACTTC	CASSASGRSSYEQYF